These 3 T cell receptor beta chains originate from one sample sequenced in a study of regulatory T cells in long-lasting Graves disease. Library construction for TCR beta used iRepertoire HTBI primers and Arm-PCR of CDR3 regions. TCRdb itself ran the multiplex PCR reads through MiXCR, one entry per CDR3 protein. Counted here are 580,000 or so distinct CDR3 sequences, about 15% occurring once; the ten biggest clones make up approximately 12%. The time point is: newly diagnosed GD, antithyroid drugs for less than 3 months. PBMC RNA served as the TCR library source. These data were likewise used in another study, on T cells in Graves' hyperthyroidism and ophthalmopathy.

This material consisted of peripheral blood mononuclear cells (PBMCs), taken at new diagnosis, from a patient treated with antithyroid drugs. These receptors originate from a man between 18 and 35 years old with Graves disease.

This clonotype was seen ten or more times. The genes are TRBV3-1 and TRBJ1-1; D is ambiguous. The CDR3 loop spans 14 amino acids. The V and J ends lost 3 bases and 4 bases respectively, with 12 bases between them. Looked up from germline, CDR1 is LGHDT and CDR2 is YNNKEL (reference sequence). CDR3 coding DNA: TGTGCCAGCAGCCAGCGCCTTAAGGGCACTGAAGCTTTCTTT. Residues: CASSQRLKGTEAFF.

This clonotype has ten or more counts. The chain carries TRBV28 and TRBJ2-1; D remains unclear. Germline assignment: CDR1 MDHEN and CDR2 SYDVKM. The CDR3 is 13 residues long. Deletions cut 6 bases from V and 4 bases from J, with 10 bases between. The CDR3 sequence is CASRVGSYNEQFF. The DNA of the CDR3 is TGTGCCAGCAGGGTGGGGTCATACAATGAGCAGTTCTTC.

This clonotype was observed at least ten times. The chain recombines TRBV28 with TRBJ2-7, with 7 bases identical to TRBD1. V trimming: 7 bases; J trimming: 0 bases; junction bases outside the gene matches: 6. Germline V CDR1 and CDR2: MDHEN, SYDVKM. This CDR3 contains 14 residues. CDR3 amino acids: CASKQGFSSYEQYF. The CDR3, as DNA: TGTGCCAGCAAACAGGGGTTTAGCTCCTACGAGCAGTACTTC.